Listed here are 23 T cell receptor beta chains from one sample, sequenced in a study of shared clonotypes between healthy human individuals. The protocol was immunoSEQ multiplex PCR, while the TCRdb copy is restricted to in-frame clones and leaves out a portion. Of millions of clones listed, about 95% were seen once; the top ten hold 0.1% to 0.15%. Sequencing was performed on naive CD4+ T cells sorted from blood. The sample's subset: CD45RA+ positively selected. Receptors were obtained from a man aged 18 to 29 in good health.

The chain couples TRBV5-1 to TRBJ2-5; tentative D call: TRBD1 (6 bases). V was trimmed by 4 bases and J by 2 bases, leaving 9 bases between them. Germline V gene data show CDR1 as SGHRS and CDR2 as YFSETQ. The CDR3 contains 13 residues. For the CDR3, the DNA is TGCGCCAGCAGCCACACAGGGCAAGAGACCCAGTACTTC. This codes for CASSHTGQETQYF.

V is TRBV5-6 and J is TRBJ1-2; 8 bases are shared with TRBD1. The V segment lost 4 bases and the J segment 4 bases; nucleotides outside the gene matches: 3. Per germline, CDR1 SGHDT and CDR2 YYEEEE. The CDR3 length is 13 residues. The CDR3 DNA sequence: TGTGCCAGCAGCACGGACAGGGTCTATGGCTACACCTTC. Translated: CASSTDRVYGYTF.

This chain joins TRBV19 and TRBJ2-5; TRBD2 matches 9 bases. Germline V gene data show CDR1 as LNHDA and CDR2 as SQIVND (reference sequence). The CDR3 spans 16 residues. V was clipped by 1 base and J by 1 base; unmatched bases: 4. The chain's CDR3 is CASSIGGSGSQETQYF. CDR3 DNA sequence: TGTGCCAGTAGTATAGGGGGTAGCGGGAGCCAAGAGACCCAGTACTTC.

The chain carries TRBV7-2 and TRBJ2-3, with D hard to call. Germline CDR1 reads SGHTA; CDR2 reads FQGNSA. V lost 5 bases and J 4 bases, leaving 10 bases between the germline ends. The CDR3 is 13 amino acids. The CDR3 spells CASSPEGADTQYF. CDR3 coding DNA: TGTGCCAGCAGCCCGGAAGGCGCAGATACGCAGTATTTT.

The chain employs TRBV7-2 and TRBJ1-3; maybe TRBD1 (5 bases). This CDR3 has 14 amino acids. Germline V gives CDR1 SGHTA, CDR2 FQGNSA. V lost 5 bases to trimming and J lost 5 bases, with 13 bases between them. CDR3 residues: CASSPGRGRNTIYF. The CDR3 DNA follows: TGTGCCAGCAGCCCTGGGAGGGGCCGAAACACCATATATTTT.

This rearrangement joins TRBV5-1 to TRBJ2-1; TRBD2 matches at 7 bases. This CDR3 comprises 15 residues. Germline V lookup: CDR1 SGHRS, CDR2 YFSETQ. J was trimmed by 4 bases and V by 6 bases; bases with no gene match: 10. CDR3 DNA: TGCGCCAGCAAACTCCTAGCGGATATTTACAATGAGCAGTTCTTC. Its translation is CASKLLADIYNEQFF.

This clone has a single count. This rearrangement joins TRBV5-8 to TRBJ1-5; TRBD1 might be the D (5 bases). This CDR3 contains 15 residues. CDR1 and CDR2 (germline): SGHTS, YDEGEE. Trimming took off 0 bases at V and 1 base at J, with 8 bases between the two ends. DNA for the CDR3: TGTGCCAGCAGCTTGGAGGGGATCAGCAATCAGCCCCAGCATTTT. Encoded protein: CASSLEGISNQPQHF.

The chain has TRBV19 and TRBJ2-4; D unresolved. The CDR3 contains 14 residues. V was cut by 3 bases and J by 4 bases, with 10 bases left in between. CDR1 LNHDA and CDR2 SQIVND come from the germline V gene (reference sequence). The DNA for the CDR3 is TGTGCCAGTAGTATTCTCGACGGGAAAAACATTCAGTACTTC. Encoded protein: CASSILDGKNIQYF. Together with reference TRBV19 and TRBJ2-4, the CDR3 gives the full variable domain: DGGITQSPKYLFRKEGQNVTLSCEQNLNHDAMYWYRQDPGQGLRLIYYSQIVNDFQKGDIAEGYSVSREKKESFPLTVTSAQKNPTAFYLCASSILDGKNIQYFGAGTRLSVL.

This rearrangement joins TRBV11-2 to TRBJ2-1, with D unclear. V lost 3 bases and J 0 bases, leaving 9 bases between the germline ends. CDR3 length: 15 residues. Germline-derived CDR1 and CDR2 are SGHAT and FQNNGV. The CDR3 bases are TGTGCCAGCAGCTTTAATAGCCTCTCCTACAATGAGCAGTTCTTC. Its protein is CASSFNSLSYNEQFF. The full variable domain, rest sourced from reference TRBV11-2 and TRBJ2-1, is EAGVAQSPRYKIIEKRQSVAFWCNPISGHATLYWYQQILGQGPKLLIQFQNNGVVDDSQLPKDRFSAERLKGVDSTLKIQPAKLEDSAVYLCASSFNSLSYNEQFFGPGTRLTVL.

On this clone itself: The identical CDR3 is also encoded by other nucleotide sequences in the sample. The rearrangement links TRBV6-5 to TRBJ2-7; 11 bases are shared with TRBD2. CDR1 and CDR2 from the germline V gene are MNHEY and SVGAGI. The ends lost 5 bases at V and 0 bases at J; junction bases unmatched: 3. The CDR3 has 15 amino acids. For the CDR3, the DNA is TGTGCCAGCAGTCGGGGGACTAGCGGCTCCTACGAGCAGTACTTC. It yields the protein CASSRGTSGSYEQYF.

The table lists this clone with a few counts. The chain couples TRBV5-8 to TRBJ1-5; 10 bases match TRBD1. The ends lost 4 bases at V and 4 bases at J; junction bases unmatched: 11. In germline, CDR1 is SGHTS, CDR2 YDEGEE. The CDR3 is 17 residues long. Here the CDR3 DNA reads TGTGCCAGCAGCCCAAGACAGGGGGCGCGGGTAAATCAGCCCCAGCATTTT. This encodes CASSPRQGARVNQPQHF.

The V and J genes are TRBV25-1 and TRBJ1-4, with 11 nucleotides matching TRBD1. Trimming took 3 bases from V and 6 from J; bases not matched to a gene: 9. This CDR3 spans 17 amino acids. The germline gives CDR1 MGHDK, CDR2 SYGVNS. The CDR3: CASSDGQGATRDEKLFF. CDR3 DNA: TGTGCCAGCAGTGACGGACAGGGGGCGACCCGGGATGAAAAACTGTTTTTT. The complete variable domain, with remaining parts taken from reference TRBV25-1 and TRBJ1-4, reads EADIYQTPRYLVIGTGKKITLECSQTMGHDKMYWYQQDPGMELHLIHYSYGVNSTEKGDLSSESTVSRIRTEHFPLTLESARPSHTSQYLCASSDGQGATRDEKLFFGSGTQLSVL.

This clone has only one observation. An end of the junction differs from the germline gene, which may be a read error. The chain recombines TRBV7-8 with TRBJ1-5; no definite D call. In germline, CDR1 is SGHVS, CDR2 FQNEAQ. CDR3 size: 13 residues. CDR3 nucleotide sequence: TGTGCCAGCAGCTTAGATTCCGACACTCCCCAACATTTT. Encoded protein: CASSLDSDTPQHF.

The V and J genes are TRBV11-2 and TRBJ2-7; no clear D gene. V was pared by 6 bases and J by 3 bases, with 9 bases between. Germline V gives CDR1 SGHAT, CDR2 FQNNGV. CDR3 length: 12 residues. In nucleotides, the CDR3 is TGTGCCAGCAGATCCAGTGGCTACGAGCAGTACTTC. Its protein product is CASRSSGYEQYF.

CDR3 coding DNA: TGTGCCAGCAGCTCGGGACTAGCGGGAAACGAGCAGTACTTC. It codes for CASSSGLAGNEQYF. This chain joins TRBV11-2 and TRBJ2-7, with TRBD2 identical over 13 bases. The CDR3 length is 14 residues. The J segment lost 5 bases and the V segment lost 4 bases, leaving 2 bases of the junction unmatched. Germline V gives CDR1 SGHAT, CDR2 FQNNGV.

As regards this clone: The same CDR3 can be traced to other DNA sequences in this sample. The gene calls are TRBV6-5 and TRBJ1-4; D remains ambiguous. Looked up from germline, CDR1 is MNHEY and CDR2 is SVGAGI. Trimming stripped 6 bases from V and 1 base from J, with 9 bases between. This CDR3 is built from 14 residues. CDR3 DNA: TGTGCCAGCAGCCGAGGAAGAACTAATGAAAAACTGTTTTTT. Translated, it gives CASSRGRTNEKLFF.

This chain uses TRBV11-3 with TRBJ2-1; no clear D gene. With 0 bases removed from V and 9 bases from J, the gap between germline ends came to 12 bases. Germline V gene lookup returns CDR1 SGHNT and CDR2 YENEEA. The CDR3 runs to 14 residues. CDR3 sequence reads: CASSLEGGSTEQFF. The DNA of the CDR3 is TGTGCCAGCAGCTTAGAAGGTGGTAGTACTGAGCAGTTCTTC.

This chain uses TRBV12-5 with TRBJ2-7; no firm D call. The CDR3 runs to 14 residues. The germline V and J ends were trimmed by 1 base and 6 bases, with 13 bases remaining between them. Germline loops: CDR1 LGHNT, CDR2 FRNRAP. In DNA form, the CDR3 reads TGTGCTAGTGGTTTGGGGTCCGGGCATGGCGAGCAGTACTTC. It translates to CASGLGSGHGEQYF. The full variable domain, in which reference TRBV12-5 and TRBJ2-7 provide the parts outside the CDR3, is DARVTQTPRHKVTEMGQEVTMRCQPILGHNTVFWYRQTMMQGLELLAYFRNRAPLDDSGMPKDRFSAEMPDATLATLKIQPSEPRDSAVYFCASGLGSGHGEQYFGPGTRLTVT.

The CDR3 here is CAMADGAEAFF. The CDR3 nucleotides are TGTGCCATGGCGGACGGAGCAGAAGCTTTCTTT. V and J are TRBV6-5 and TRBJ1-1; D is undetermined. The V gene's germline CDR1 is MNHEY and CDR2 SVGAGI. Trimming stripped 10 bases from V and 8 bases from J, with 14 bases between. CDR3 length: 11 residues.

The genes are TRBV5-6 and TRBJ1-4; no firm D call. Germline V lookup: CDR1 SGHDT, CDR2 YYEEEE. V dropped 4 bases and J dropped 0 bases, with 10 bases sitting between them. The CDR3 loop spans 15 amino acids. The CDR3 region has the DNA TGTGCCAGCAGCCGGACTTACGCAACTAATGAAAAACTGTTTTTT. Its translation is CASSRTYATNEKLFF.

The table lists this clone with a count of one. This CDR3 is CASRTNTGELFF. DNA of the CDR3: TGCGCCAGCAGAACGAACACCGGGGAGCTGTTTTTT. This chain uses TRBV5-1 with TRBJ2-2, with D hard to call. Looked up from germline, CDR1 is SGHRS and CDR2 is YFSETQ. The CDR3 sequence is 12 residues long. V lost 5 bases, J lost 0 bases, and 2 bases lay in between. The entire variable domain, with the rest obtained from reference TRBV5-1 and TRBJ2-2, is as follows: KAGVTQTPRYLIKTRGQQVTLSCSPISGHRSVSWYQQTPGQGLQFLFEYFSETQRNKGNFPGRFSGRQFSNSRSEMNVSTLELGDSALYLCASRTNTGELFFGEGSRLTVL.

This chain uses TRBV19 with TRBJ1-1; a weak D match, TRBD1 (6 bases). Per germline, CDR1 LNHDA and CDR2 SQIVND (reference sequence). The CDR3 spans 12 residues. The V end lost 9 bases, the J end lost 4 bases, and 12 bases lay between the germline ends. CDR3 region: CASVGGGTEAFF. The CDR3 region has the DNA TGTGCCAGCGTCGGGGGCGGCACTGAAGCTTTCTTT.

The J gene is TRBJ2-1, the V gene TRBV5-6, with a possible D match to TRBD2 (5 bases). With 4 bases removed from V and 8 bases from J, the gap between germline ends came to 16 bases. This CDR3 spans 14 amino acids. The germline CDR1 and CDR2 sequences are SGHDT and YYEEEE. The CDR3 DNA follows: TGTGCCAGCAGCCCCGACTACGCCGGCGATGAGCAGTTCTTC. Its protein product is CASSPDYAGDEQFF.